This is a list of T cell receptor beta chains from one sample in a study of CD8+CD57+ T cells in acquired aplastic anemia. In TCRdb, the reads were re-called with MiXCR into one record per CDR3 protein. Found here are about 150,000 distinct CDR3 sequences, about 54% of them singletons; the top ten hold approximately 12%. What was sequenced was sorted CD4+, CD8+, or CD8+CD57+ T cells (not recorded which) from PBMCs. These receptors all come from a human donor with aplastic anemia. Both conserved end residues are part of each CDR3. A D gene is named only where the DNA matches it firmly. Size tells how often a clone was seen (once, few, many) or the class of an expanded clone, and some rows leave it out.

clone_size	v_call	d_call	j_call	cdr3_nt	cdr3_aa
many	TRBV9	TRBD1	TRBJ2-1	TGTGCCAGCAGCGGTACAGGGGGCGGGAATGAGCAGTTCTTC	CASSGTGGGNEQFF
many	TRBV7-9	TRBD2	TRBJ2-2	TGTGCCAGCAGCTTAGAACCTCCAGCGGGGGGGCTTGACGGGGAGCTGTTTTTT	CASSLEPPAGGLDGELFF
NA	TRBV24-1	NA	TRBJ2-2	TGTGCCACCAGTGAGGGTGCCTACACCGGGGAGCTGTTTTTT	CATSEGAYTGELFF
many	TRBV6-1	TRBD2	TRBJ2-3	TGTGCCAGCAGCCTTTTCCGGGGGGGCGTTACAGATACGCAGTATTTT	CASSLFRGGVTDTQYF
NA	TRBV19	TRBD1	TRBJ2-1	TGTGCCAGTAGATTGACAGGGGGCAGAGAGCAGTTCTTC	CASRLTGGREQFF
many	TRBV20-1	NA	TRBJ2-3	TGCAGTGCTAGTCGTAAGCTAGTCACAGATACGCAGTATTTT	CSASRKLVTDTQYF
NA	TRBV7-3	NA	TRBJ2-5	TGTGCCAGCAGCGCATACCGGGACTCTGAGACCCAGTACTTC	CASSAYRDSETQYF
NA	TRBV24-1	TRBD2	TRBJ2-3	TGTGCCACCAGTGACCCGCGGGGGTCCGCAGATACGCAGTATTTT	CATSDPRGSADTQYF
many	TRBV9	TRBD1	TRBJ2-2	TGTGCCAGCGTGGGACAGGGGGCCGGGGAGCTGTTTTTT	CASVGQGAGELFF
few	TRBV15	NA	TRBJ2-7	TGTGCCACCAGCAGCCAGAGCTACGAGCAGTACTTC	CATSSQSYEQYF
once	TRBV7-9	NA	TRBJ1-1	TGTGCCAGCAGCTTTCACCTCACTGAAGCTTTCTTT	CASSFHLTEAFF
few	TRBV7-2	NA	TRBJ1-5	TGTGCCAGCAGCTTAGAACGGGGTCAGCCCCAGCATTTT	CASSLERGQPQHF
many	TRBV5-6	NA	TRBJ2-5	TGTGCCAGCAGCCCTGACCTCTGGACTGGGACCCAGTACTTC	CASSPDLWTGTQYF
NA	TRBV5-6	NA	TRBJ1-2	TGTGCCAGCAGCTTGGCAACCGAGAGGGGCTACACCTTC	CASSLATERGYTF
NA	TRBV10-3	NA	TRBJ2-7	TGTGCCATCAGTGAAACCGACATCAACTACGAGCAGTACTTC	CAISETDINYEQYF
few	TRBV5-1	NA	TRBJ2-3	TGCGCCAGCAGCGGGGGGACAAACACAGATACGCAGTATTTT	CASSGGTNTDTQYF
few	TRBV25-1	NA	TRBJ1-5	TGTGCCAGCAGTGCGGGGGCCTTATTTCAGCCCCAGCATTTT	CASSAGALFQPQHF
NA	TRBV4-3	NA	TRBJ2-7	TGCGCCAGCAGCCAGAACCTAGGGATGCTTTCCTACGAGCAGTACTTC	CASSQNLGMLSYEQYF
NA	TRBV4-1	NA	TRBJ1-5	TGCGCCAGCAGCCGAGGGATGATGGACAGACTTAGCAATCAGCCCCAGCATTTT	CASSRGMMDRLSNQPQHF
NA	TRBV24-1	NA	TRBJ1-1	TGTGCCACCAGCGCCCCTGGAAAGGGGACCACTGAAGCTTTCTTT	CATSAPGKGTTEAFF
NA	TRBV10-1	TRBD1	TRBJ1-2	TGTGCCAGCAGTTTGGGCCGGCCAGGGGGTTTATATGGCTACACCTTC	CASSLGRPGGLYGYTF
NA	TRBV25-1	TRBD1	TRBJ1-2	TGTGCCAGCAGTGGATGGACAGGGGTCGATGGCTACACCTTC	CASSGWTGVDGYTF
many	TRBV6-2/TRBV6-3	NA	TRBJ1-1	TGTGCCAGCAGTTACTCGGGCAGCCCTGAAGCTTTCTTT	CASSYSGSPEAFF
NA	TRBV11-2	TRBD1	TRBJ2-2	TGTGCCAGCAGCCCGAGGGACAGTCGGGTCACCGGGGAGCTGTTTTTT	CASSPRDSRVTGELFF